The 6 T cell receptor beta chains below all came from one sample that was sequenced in a study of long-term antiretroviral therapy in people with HIV. The authors ran the immunoSEQ assay, v3.0, at survey level. The protocol was immunoSEQ multiplex PCR, while the TCRdb copy is restricted to in-frame clones and leaves out a portion. The sample has 25,000 to 35,000 clones; approximately 90% are singletons. The sequences come from unsorted PBMCs, collected 3.1 years after starting antiretroviral therapy. These receptors were obtained from a man aged 18 to 30 with HIV.

The J gene is TRBJ2-7, the V gene TRBV2, with D perhaps TRBD2 (6 bases). Trimming shortened V by 6 bases and J by 4 bases, and 16 bases separated the two germline ends. The CDR3 runs 14 residues. The V gene's germline CDR1 is SNHLY and CDR2 FYNNEI. The CDR3 DNA reads as TGTGCCAGCAGAGAGGGAGGACCTGCTTACGAGCAGTACTTC. Protein: CASREGGPAYEQYF.

The J gene is TRBJ1-2, the V gene TRBV4-3; 7 bases map to TRBD1. This CDR3 has 15 residues. In germline, CDR1 is LGHNA, CDR2 YSLEER. V gave up 5 bases and J gave up 3 bases; unmatched junction bases: 9. This CDR3 is CASSLQQGPDYGYTF. In DNA, the CDR3 is TGCGCCAGCAGCTTACAACAGGGGCCGGACTATGGCTACACCTTC.

DNA of the CDR3: TGTGCCAGCAGCTTTAGCTCCTACGAGCAGTACTTC. Translating it yields CASSFSSYEQYF. The V call is TRBV5-6, the J call TRBJ2-7; no reliable D call. There are 12 residues in the CDR3. CDR1 and CDR2 (germline): SGHDT, YYEEEE. V dropped 2 bases and J dropped 0 bases, with 3 bases sitting between them.

V gene TRBV2 combines with J gene TRBJ1-2; 9 positions agree with TRBD1. CDR1 is SNHLY and CDR2 is FYNNEI in the germline V gene. J was trimmed by 3 bases and V by 6 bases; bases with no gene match: 2. This CDR3 has 13 amino acids. The CDR3 region is CASRGQGDYGYTF. For the CDR3, the DNA is TGTGCCAGCAGGGGACAGGGCGACTATGGCTACACCTTC.

The genes are TRBV7-2 and TRBJ2-6; D not resolved. The CDR3 extends over 12 amino acids. CDR1 is SGHTA and CDR2 is FQGNSA in the germline V gene. The V end was cut by 3 bases, the J end by 5 bases, with 2 bases between. The CDR3 protein is CASSFRANVLTF. The CDR3 bases are TGTGCCAGCAGCTTCAGGGCCAACGTCCTGACTTTC. The entire variable domain, with the rest obtained from reference TRBV7-2 and TRBJ2-6, is as follows: GAGVSQSPSNKVTEKGKDVELRCDPISGHTALYWYRQSLGQGLEFLIYFQGNSAPDKSGLPSDRFSAERTGGSVSTLTIQRTQQEDSAVYLCASSFRANVLTFGAGSRLTVL.

This chain uses TRBV5-1 with TRBJ2-1; D not certain. The CDR3 runs to 11 residues. The germline V gene has CDR1 SGHRS and CDR2 YFSETQ. The V end was cut by 1 base, the J end by 12 bases, with 8 bases between. This chain's CDR3 is CASSLSPGQFF. CDR3 nucleotide sequence: TGCGCCAGCAGCTTGAGTCCGGGGCAGTTCTTC. The variable domain in full, with the rest retrieved from reference TRBV5-1 and TRBJ2-1, is KAGVTQTPRYLIKTRGQQVTLSCSPISGHRSVSWYQQTPGQGLQFLFEYFSETQRNKGNFPGRFSGRQFSNSRSEMNVSTLELGDSALYLCASSLSPGQFFGPGTRLTVL.